These 20 T cell receptor beta chains came from one sample sequenced in a study of blood T cell repertoires in COVID-19. Clones were read by immunoSEQ multiplex PCR, and TCRdb kept only the in-frame ones, dropping some. The sample holds 15,000 or so clones; about 86% are singletons and the top ten take roughly 17%. Sequencing was carried out using peripheral blood. Every receptor here comes from a human donor in a cohort sampled during active COVID-19.

Only a few counts were recorded for this clone. The J gene is TRBJ1-5, the V gene TRBV7-2; D remains unclear. The germline CDR1 and CDR2 sequences are SGHTA and FQGNSA. V lost 1 base to trimming and J lost 4 bases, with 5 bases between them. CDR3 length: 13 residues. The CDR3 DNA sequence: TGTGCCAGCAGCTTAGAACGGAATCAGCCCCAGCATTTT. Translating gives CASSLERNQPQHF.

The V gene is TRBV9, the J gene TRBJ2-7; D possibly corresponds to TRBD1 (6 bases). The CDR3 runs 15 residues. Trimming left V 0 bases short and J 3 bases short, with 13 bases between. Germline CDR1 and CDR2: SGDLS and YYNGEE. The DNA for the CDR3 is TGTGCCAGCAGCGTAGCCGCAGGGGCAAACTACGAGCAGTACTTC. Residues: CASSVAAGANYEQYF.

This sequence joins TRBV3-1 (or the pseudogene TRBV3-2) and TRBJ2-2; D gene unclear. V was cut by 4 bases and J by 3 bases, with 9 bases left in between. CDR3 length: 14 residues. Germline CDR1 is LGHDT and CDR2 is YNNKEL (reference sequence). The CDR3 sequence: CASSPRRYTGELFF. The CDR3 nucleotides read TGTGCCAGCAGCCCAAGGCGGTACACCGGGGAGCTGTTTTTT.

The chain uses TRBV2 and TRBJ2-5; 12 nucleotides agree with TRBD2. Germline loops: CDR1 SNHLY, CDR2 FYNNEI. V lost 4 bases to trimming and J lost 3 bases; unmatched junction nucleotides: 3. The CDR3 runs to 15 residues. CDR3: CASSGASGGEETQYF. CDR3 DNA sequence: TGTGCCAGCAGTGGGGCTAGCGGGGGGGAAGAGACCCAGTACTTC.

The gene calls are TRBV6-1 and TRBJ2-1, with 12 bases fitting TRBD2. The V gene's germline CDR1 is MNHNS and CDR2 SASEGT. J lost 7 bases, V lost 3 bases, and 10 bases had no gene match. This CDR3 has 17 residues. CDR3 residues: CASSDPRLAGDRNEQFF. The CDR3 coding sequence is TGTGCCAGCAGTGACCCACGACTAGCGGGGGATAGGAATGAGCAGTTCTTC.

There are a few counts of this clone. This chain links TRBV2 with TRBJ1-1, with D unresolved. CDR3 size: 18 residues. V lost 0 bases and J 1 base, leaving 18 bases between the germline ends. The V gene's germline CDR1 is SNHLY and CDR2 FYNNEI. This chain's CDR3 is CASSEAPPGTDGNTEAFF. CDR3 bases: TGTGCCAGCAGTGAAGCCCCCCCAGGCACCGATGGGAACACTGAAGCTTTCTTT.

This chain links TRBV5-1 with TRBJ2-5; TRBD2 matches 7 bases. The junction had 10 bases not matched to a gene; V was cut back by 1 base and J by 1 base. CDR1 SGHRS and CDR2 YFSETQ come from the germline V gene. CDR3 length: 17 residues. CDR3 loop: CASSLKYRGRGQETQYF. The CDR3 DNA is TGCGCCAGCAGCTTGAAGTATCGGGGGAGGGGCCAAGAGACCCAGTACTTC.

The gene calls are TRBV5-5 and TRBJ2-5; TRBD2 agrees at 9 bases. Trimming at V came to 4 bases and at J to 2 bases, leaving 3 bases not matched to a gene. Germline V gene lookup returns CDR1 SGHKS and CDR2 YYEKEE (reference sequence). The CDR3 is made up of 14 amino acids. The CDR3 region is CASSRTSGQETQYF. In DNA form, the CDR3 reads TGTGCCAGCAGCCGAACTAGCGGGCAAGAGACCCAGTACTTC.

The V and J genes are TRBV2 and TRBJ1-2; 7 bases agree with TRBD1. The CDR3 is 13 residues long. Germline V gene sequence: CDR1 SNHLY, CDR2 FYNNEI. With 8 bases clipped from V and 1 base from J, the junction kept 4 bases outside the gene matches. In nucleotides, the CDR3 is TGTGCCAGCCACCGGGACAGTAACTATGGCTACACCTTC. This encodes CASHRDSNYGYTF.

This clone was detected once. The chain joins TRBV6-5 to TRBJ1-1; D possibly corresponds to TRBD1 (6 bases). Germline V gives CDR1 MNHEY, CDR2 SVGAGI. The CDR3 extends over 14 amino acids. V lost 5 bases and J lost 3, with 13 bases in between. CDR3 in amino acids: CASSNRVRDTEAFF. DNA of the CDR3: TGTGCCAGCAGTAACAGGGTACGGGACACTGAAGCTTTCTTT.

The chain employs TRBV7-9 and TRBJ1-6; 7 positions agree with TRBD1. The V gene end was trimmed by 2 bases and the J gene end by 14 bases; junction bases not matched to a gene: 12. This CDR3 has 15 amino acids. In germline, CDR1 is SEHNR, CDR2 FQNEAQ (reference sequence). CDR3 sequence reads: CASSLSLRGQPALHF. DNA of the CDR3: TGTGCCAGCAGCTTATCCCTACGGGGACAGCCCGCCCTCCACTTT.

The sample holds one count of this clone. This sequence joins TRBV24-1 and TRBJ2-5; possible D gene TRBD1, 5 bases. V shed 4 bases and J shed 3 bases, with 8 bases lying between them. CDR1 and CDR2 from the germline V gene are KGHDR and SFDVKD. This CDR3 region has 13 residues. The CDR3 DNA is TGTGCCACCAGTGAAGGGGTGGAAGAGACCCAGTACTTC. It is translated as CATSEGVEETQYF.

The chain carries TRBV18 and TRBJ2-2; 7 positions match TRBD1. CDR1 is KGHSH and CDR2 is LQKENI in the germline V gene. CDR3 length equals 17 residues. J gave up 3 bases and V 0 bases, and 7 bases lay outside the gene matches. Here the CDR3 DNA reads TGTGCCAGCTCACCACCCGGGACAGCCTACGACACCGGGGAGCTGTTTTTT. Translating gives CASSPPGTAYDTGELFF.

The V gene is TRBV4-2, the J gene TRBJ2-5, with 9 bases lining up with TRBD1. This CDR3 is built from 16 residues. V lost 3 bases, J lost 0 bases, and 5 bases stayed unmatched. CDR1 is LGHNA, CDR2 YNFKEQ, per germline. The CDR3, as DNA: TGTGCCAGCAGCCACGGCACAGGGGGCTACCAAGAGACCCAGTACTTC. Translating gives CASSHGTGGYQETQYF.

The CDR3 nucleotides are TGCGCCAGCAGCTTGGGTGCAGAAAACATTCAGTACTTC. It is translated as CASSLGAENIQYF. The chain carries TRBV5-1 and TRBJ2-4; D gene ambiguous. CDR1 SGHRS and CDR2 YFSETQ come from the germline V gene. The germline V and J ends were trimmed by 0 bases and 5 bases, with 6 bases remaining between them. The length of the CDR3 is 13 residues.

The genes are TRBV19 and TRBJ1-4; D is possibly TRBD1 (5 bases). V dropped 6 bases and J dropped 7 bases, with 21 bases sitting between them. From germline, CDR1 is LNHDA and CDR2 SQIVND (reference sequence). The CDR3 is 16 residues long. The CDR3 DNA is TGTGCCAGTAGGCCAGGGAGGGGACCGTATGGTGAAAAACTGTTTTTT. Translation: CASRPGRGPYGEKLFF.

This clone has a single count. The chain employs TRBV5-4 and TRBJ2-5; D is unresolved. The CDR3 contains 15 residues. Germline CDR1 is SGHNT and CDR2 is YYREEE (reference sequence). With 3 bases removed from V and 1 base from J, the gap between germline ends came to 13 bases. CDR3 protein: CASSSRAGFQETQYF. The DNA of the CDR3 is TGTGCCAGCAGCTCCCGAGCCGGTTTCCAAGAGACCCAGTACTTC. The whole variable domain, remainder taken from reference TRBV5-4 and TRBJ2-5, is ETGVTQSPTHLIKTRGQQVTLRCSSQSGHNTVSWYQQALGQGPQFIFQYYREEENGRGNFPPRFSGLQFPNYSSELNVNALELDDSALYLCASSSRAGFQETQYFGPGTRLLVL.

J is TRBJ2-1 and V is TRBV29-1; D possibly corresponds to TRBD1 (6 bases). Trimming stripped 7 bases from V and 6 bases from J, with 13 bases between. The CDR3 runs to 12 residues. Germline lookup yields CDR1 SQVTM and CDR2 ANQGSEA. This CDR3 reads CSAQQGSNEQFF. In DNA, the CDR3 is TGCAGCGCCCAACAGGGAAGCAATGAGCAGTTCTTC.

The rearrangement links TRBV7-2 to TRBJ1-2, with D tentatively TRBD1 (5 bases). This CDR3 has 14 residues. CDR1 and CDR2 from the germline V gene are SGHTA and FQGNSA. Trimming took 1 base from V and 2 from J, leaving 8 bases between them. The CDR3 is CASSLGGGNYGYTF. The CDR3 DNA is TGTGCCAGCAGCTTAGGGGGCGGAAACTATGGCTACACCTTC.

The rearrangement uses TRBV10-3 and TRBJ1-1; D gene ambiguous. The CDR3 spans 16 residues. Per germline, CDR1 ENHRY and CDR2 SYGVKD. The V and J ends lost 2 bases and 1 base respectively, with 14 bases between them. CDR3 bases: TGTGCCATCAGTGAGCCTCTTGGGAGGGCGAACACTGAAGCTTTCTTT. Translation: CAISEPLGRANTEAFF.